A selection of T cell receptor beta chains follows, all from one sample in a study of neurological immune-mediated disorders. One entry per CDR3 protein results from TCRdb running MiXCR on the 5' RACE reads. This repertoire shows 85,000 to 90,000 distinct CDR3 sequences, around 3.5% found once; its top ten account for about 3%. Sequenced: PBMCs. Every receptor here comes from a woman between 45 and 65 years old with multiple sclerosis. Both conserved end residues are part of each CDR3. D genes are given only for firm matches. Part of the rows lack a size; the others show once, few, many or a class for expanded clones.

CDR3nt: TGTGCCATCAGTGAGTCGGGGTCTCTTGGCTACACCTTC
CDR3aa: CAISESGSLGYTF
j_gene: TRBJ1-2
v_gene: TRBV10-3
d_gene: -
abundance: many

CDR3nt: TGCAGTGCTCATGACAGCACAGATACGCAGTATTTT
CDR3aa: CSAHDSTDTQYF
j_gene: TRBJ2-3
v_gene: TRBV20-1
d_gene: -
abundance: many

CDR3nt: TGTGCCAGCAGCCGGGGGGGTGCTAAGAATGAGCAGTTCTTC
CDR3aa: CASSRGGAKNEQFF
j_gene: TRBJ2-1
v_gene: TRBV5-8
d_gene: TRBD2
abundance: many

CDR3nt: TGTGCCAGCAGCGCCGGGACAGGGAGAGTAACAAGCTCCTACAATGAGCAGTTCTTC
CDR3aa: CASSAGTGRVTSSYNEQFF
j_gene: TRBJ2-1
v_gene: TRBV9
d_gene: TRBD1
abundance: many

CDR3nt: TGTGCCAGCAGCACCTCGACAGGGTCTGATGGCTACACCTTC
CDR3aa: CASSTSTGSDGYTF
j_gene: TRBJ1-2
v_gene: TRBV7-2
d_gene: TRBD1
abundance: medium-sized

CDR3nt: TGCAGTGCAACCGGGACTAGCGGGGACCAAGAGACCCAGTACTTC
CDR3aa: CSATGTSGDQETQYF
j_gene: TRBJ2-5
v_gene: TRBV20-1
d_gene: TRBD2
abundance: many

CDR3nt: TGTGCCAGCAGTCCCCTAGCGGGGGGCACAGATACGCAGTATTTT
CDR3aa: CASSPLAGGTDTQYF
j_gene: TRBJ2-3
v_gene: TRBV12-3/TRBV12-4
d_gene: TRBD2
abundance: many

CDR3nt: TGTGCCAGCAGCCAAGATCCATTCTCATCGTCCAATGAGCAGTTCTTC
CDR3aa: CASSQDPFSSSNEQFF
j_gene: TRBJ2-1
v_gene: TRBV14
d_gene: -
abundance: many

CDR3nt: TGTGCCAGCACCCGACGGGCACAGGGATATCTCGGCACCGGGGAGCTGTTTTTT
CDR3aa: CASTRRAQGYLGTGELFF
j_gene: TRBJ2-2
v_gene: TRBV6-5
d_gene: -
abundance: many

CDR3nt: TGCAGTGCTACCGGCAAGAACACTGAAGCTTTCTTT
CDR3aa: CSATGKNTEAFF
j_gene: TRBJ1-1
v_gene: TRBV20-1
d_gene: -
abundance: -

CDR3nt: TGTGCCAGCAGCCGGAGGGGCGCGACGGATGGCTACACCTTC
CDR3aa: CASSRRGATDGYTF
j_gene: TRBJ1-2
v_gene: TRBV7-2
d_gene: -
abundance: many

CDR3nt: TGTGCCAGCAGCTTAGATTTGCTCGGGCAAGATATTTACTACGAGCAGTACTTC
CDR3aa: CASSLDLLGQDIYYEQYF
j_gene: TRBJ2-7
v_gene: TRBV11-2
d_gene: -
abundance: many

CDR3nt: TGTGCCAGCAGTGACCAGGGGGTCTCCTACGAGCAGTACTTC
CDR3aa: CASSDQGVSYEQYF
j_gene: TRBJ2-7
v_gene: TRBV6-5
d_gene: TRBD1
abundance: many

CDR3nt: TGCAGTGCTACTAGACAGAACTCTGGAAAAACCATATATTTT
CDR3aa: CSATRQNSGKTIYF
j_gene: TRBJ1-3
v_gene: TRBV20-1
d_gene: -
abundance: -

CDR3nt: TGTGCCAGCAGCTTAGACGGGGGACAGGGGCAGTTCTTC
CDR3aa: CASSLDGGQGQFF
j_gene: TRBJ2-1
v_gene: TRBV11-2
d_gene: TRBD1
abundance: few

CDR3nt: TGTGTCAGCAGTTTGACAGGCAATCAGCCCCAGAATTTT
CDR3aa: CVSSLTGNQPQNF
j_gene: TRBJ1-5
v_gene: TRBV12-3/TRBV12-4
d_gene: -
abundance: -